This TCR beta chain was identified during a study of blood T cell repertoires in COVID-19. In the study overall: There were acute and convalescent COVID-19 samples, and they came from the United States, Italy and Spain. Sample material is recorded as cDNA or gDNA derived from T cells, B-cell-depleted T cells, or PBMCs.

Authors' analysis steps: How many nucleated cells were present was estimated from reference gene primer amplification. Here immunoSEQ multiplex PCR was the method, and the copy in TCRdb shows in-frame clones only, minus some. Clone size and the V and J calls come from that table; the DNA yielded D and trimming. The sample shows more than 20,000 clones, about nine tenths of them seen only once. The germline CDR1 and CDR2 sequences are SNHLY and FYNNEI. J was trimmed by 5 bases and V by 8 bases; bases with no gene match: 1. This CDR3 spans 11 amino acids. V and J are TRBV2 and TRBJ1-2; 8 nucleotides align to TRBD1. Sequenced input: peripheral blood. This receptor was identified in a human donor with active COVID-19. The donor label of this sample is uncertain. Here the CDR3 DNA reads TGTGCCAGCGGACAGGGATATGGCTACACCTTC. Protein product: CASGQGYGYTF.